This record covers a single TCR beta chain. Its antigen is currently not known. No qualities accompany the bases; no much larger clone lies one base away. Germline trimming amounts to 2 bases on V and 0 bases on J, with 4 as the count of junction bases outside the gene matches. The CDR3 covers 16 residues, taking in both the cysteine and the phenylalanine. Only CDR3 DNA remains: 48 bases, in frame from the first base. CDR1 and CDR2 (SGHRS, YFSETQ) derive from the germline V gene. The data belong to a study of cytomegalovirus exposure and HLA in healthy donors (dated by TCRdb to between 2016 and 2019). Concerning the study at large: An earlier analysis of approximately 640 of the donors reported roughly 300 Gb of sequence data and 117 million unique TCR beta sequences from some 180 million T cells. Roughly five DR-DQ haplotypes were treated as single units for association and clustering because of strong linkage in the cohort. Donor age, sex, ethnicity and CMV serostatus were compiled together with the repertoire data. Approximately 300 gigabases of sequencing data and tens of millions of unique TCR sequences were included in an early release covering roughly 600 HLA-typed donors. Using immunosequencing, the study profiled T cell repertoires from some 670 subjects and related those repertoires to cytomegalovirus serostatus. The genetic ancestry cluster associated with self-reported Caucasian donors included 70% to 85% of the 350 to 500 genotyped donors. An earlier analysis of approximately 500 of the donors applied high-throughput TCR beta sequencing to assess whether each TCR beta V gene segment acted as functional or pseudogenic. The aim of the study was to test whether cataloging public T cell receptors could identify signatures of past pathogen exposure. Typing coverage varied by locus: roughly 629-640 donors for A, B, C, DRB1 and DQB1; approximately 500 for DQA1; over 600 for DPA1; roughly 450 for DPB1. Along with the roughly 670-subject first cohort, a separate validation cohort of roughly 110 different subjects was used. High-throughput TCR immunosequencing, statistical association of individual TCRs with disease status, and machine learning were combined to predict cytomegalovirus infection status. Among 398 genotyped donors of the cohort, an average of around 240,000 unique TCR beta nucleotide sequences was sequenced per donor, of which about 18% were non-productive. Every discovery cohort repertoire had been produced on one sequencing platform. Both class I and class II loci were covered by HLA typing, at four-digit resolution. A later genetic analysis took genome-wide SNP genotypes for 398 of the 666 donors and used that subset as a discovery cohort. In a later analysis, previously published TCR beta repertoires from about 670 donors were re-analyzed and high-resolution HLA genotyping was added so that TCR occurrence patterns could be studied. Rather than drawing on any new phenotypic data, the later analysis identified candidate immune exposures from TCR beta sequences and the way those sequences occurred across donors.

Library construction relied on the immunoSEQ multiplex PCR assay. For the multiplex PCR, a mixture combining 60 forward primers for TCR Vbeta segments and 13 reverse primers for TCR Jbeta segments was used. A multiplex PCR assay on genomic DNA amplified the CDR3 region of rearranged TCR beta genes. The Illumina HiSeq System was used to sequence the amplified TCR beta libraries as 87-base-pair reads. Concerning the study's data processing: In a later analysis, 80 million or so unique TCR beta chains were counted across the approximately 620 repertoires, and around 10 million of these chains were shared by at least two donors. A nearest-neighbor algorithm error-corrected the raw reads and collapsed the reads into unique sequences, merging closely related sequences to remove PCR and sequencing errors. V, D and J gene segments were assigned by aligning CDR3 sequences to IMGT reference sequences. For a sequence to be retained, at least a six-nucleotide match to both a V gene segment and a J gene segment was required. Rearrangements were called productive when the CDR3 lacked stop codons and stayed in frame with V and J; all others were non-productive. CDR3 was defined according to IMGT convention as the region running from the second conserved V-encoded cysteine to the conserved J-encoded phenylalanine. Sequences without an unambiguous match to a single V gene segment were excluded from the earlier analysis of 500 to 700 of the donors. In an earlier analysis of approximately 590 of the donors, a V segment was called functional when productive rearrangements were above 56.7%, and segregating when the standard deviation between donors exceeded 5%. A statistical classification framework was developed to diagnose cytomegalovirus status using the catalog of TCR beta chain sequences. A later analysis assigned V and J genes by comparing TCR nucleotide sequences with IMGT/GENE-DB human TR gene sequences. The TCRdist pipeline was used in a later analysis to assign CDR3 sequences and most-parsimonious VDJ recombination scenarios. In a later analysis, each TCR beta chain was defined by its CDR3 amino acid sequence together with its V-gene family, and reads without a unique V-gene family were excluded. To address suspected cross-contamination and a sequencing artifact, a later analysis removed around 590 highly shared, low-generation-probability nucleotide sequences. In a later analysis, a clonal expansion index for each public chain was calculated from normalized within-repertoire ranks of inferred template counts. A later analysis computed generation probabilities with a VDJ recombination model fitted to out-of-frame rearrangements, and checked the results against IGoR. In a later analysis, hypergeometric tests were used to score TCR-TCR, TCR-HLA and TCR-CMV co-occurrence, with a repertoire-size bias correction applied to TCR pairs. A later analysis estimated false discovery rates by permuting HLA or CMV assignments 20 times. In a later analysis, co-occurring TCRs were grouped with DBSCAN, and TCRdist sequence similarity was added when clustering was performed within HLA-allele-positive subsets. Co-occurrence clustering excluded repertoires with fewer than 30,000 or more than 120,000 public chains, plus five with anomalous nucleotide sharing. TCRdb's version of the immuneACCESS table is confined to in-frame rearrangements and falls short of the full clone set. An unresolved V gene accounts for under half of the shortfall where checked; the remainder is of unknown origin. The DNA was the basis for D and trimming; V, J and clone size are from that table. The sample yields 90,000 or so clones; about 80% were counted once. 32% of the sample lies in the top ten.

The full study reports these points: A later genetic analysis reported fewer N-insertions in productive TCRs among donors in an Asian-associated ancestry cluster than the 666-donor mean. A later analysis found that HLA-associated TCR beta chains were more clonally expanded and had lower generation probabilities than equally common non-associated chains. In a later analysis, most CMV-associated TCR beta chains were found to appear HLA-restricted, with HLA associations seemingly driven largely by CMV exposure. In vitro tests confirmed that a few of the cytomegalovirus-associated TCR beta chains recognize cytomegalovirus antigens. The only immune exposure information available for the cohort was CMV serostatus. Linkage disequilibrium might explain the correlated functional status among segregating V segments, but an unknown experimental factor could not be excluded. Strong co-occurrence of HLA alleles, especially DR and DQ, made assigning TCR associations to individual alleles difficult. In an earlier analysis of approximately 590 of the donors, most TCR beta V segments were observed in productive rearrangements about 87% or about 30% of the time, broadly matching IMGT annotations. The classifier was reported to diagnose cytomegalovirus status with high specificity and sensitivity in both the original cohort and the validation cohort. A further reported finding was that TCR beta sequences accurately predicted the HLA-A and HLA-B alleles for most subjects in the first cohort. Because some donors lacked HLA typing at each locus, the association tests relied only on the typed subset. The 87-base-pair reads could not distinguish some IMGT-functional V segments, including TRBV6-2 and TRBV6-3, so those segments were excluded. In a later analysis, the rate of TCR association differed among HLA loci, with DRB1 alleles having the most associated TCRs and HLA-C alleles having the fewest. A later analysis associated 17,000 or so TCR beta sequences with specific HLA alleles at a false discovery rate of 0.05. This cohort had only TCR beta chains sequenced, and the lack of alpha or paired-chain data limited which features could be detected. It was suggested by the authors that the approach could potentially be generalized to other disease states and immunological phenotypes. V-gene and J-gene trimming of TCR beta chains was associated with a missense DCLRE1C variant in a later genetic analysis, and the association was replicated in an independent cohort. A cluster of highly shared sequence variants was judged likely to be a technical artifact of the sequencing pipeline. Because counts were too low, about 18 rarely observed V segments, including chromosome 9 orphons, were left out of the earlier analysis of 587 of the donors. According to a later analysis, parvovirus B19, influenza, CMV and Epstein-Barr virus appeared linked to several top co-occurrence clusters. Most TCR sequences were observed very rarely across donors, whereas some public TCRs were present in many individuals. The study listed 164 TCR beta chains as associated with cytomegalovirus. The presence/absence analyses assumed that sequencing depth was roughly uniform across donors, and that assumption may not be true.

The cohort consisted of hundreds of healthy bone marrow donors. All cohort members were sampled while nominally healthy, although unrecorded immune exposures were likely present. The donor was CMV seropositive and belonged to the group of about 290 seropositive cohort members. Every donor gave a peripheral blood sample, and the peripheral blood mononuclear cells from that sample were used for TCR beta sequencing. Genomic DNA extraction from the blood cell samples was performed with the Qiagen DNeasy Blood Extraction Kit. The TCR originated in a man over 45 in good health and CMV-seropositive. The sample was PBMCs. The chain is made from TRBV5-1 and TRBJ2-3; TRBD2 aligns with 9 central bases. CDR3 reads: CASSFLAGQSTDTQYF. The DNA sequence is as follows: TGCGCCAGCAGCTTCCTAGCGGGACAAAGCACAGATACGCAGTATTTT.